The sequence of this T cell receptor (beta chain) was determined in a study of blood T cell repertoires in COVID-19. The V gene lost 2 bases and the J gene lost 3 bases, with 7 bases spanning the gap. CDR3 length equals 13 residues. Germline CDR1 MNHEY, CDR2 SVGAGI. Data came from immunoSEQ multiplex PCR; TCRdb stores just in-frame clones and leaves some out. Of over 95,000 clones in the sample, over 75% were seen once. The chain links TRBV6-5 to TRBJ1-1; D gene unclear. The sequence was obtained from a man in his fifties with acute or convalescent COVID-19. The specimen sequenced was peripheral blood. CDR3 sequence reads: CASSYPGYTEAFF. The CDR3 nucleotides are TGTGCCAGCAGTTACCCCGGGTACACTGAAGCTTTCTTT.